Presented here are 8 T cell receptor beta chains from one specimen sequenced in a study of blood T cell repertoires in COVID-19. Repertoires were generated with immunoSEQ multiplex PCR, while TCRdb's copy carries only in-frame clones and drops some. The sample comprises roughly 180,000 clones, 88% of which are singletons, and 3.5% to 4.5% rests with the top ten. Sequencing was performed on peripheral blood. The receptors derive from a woman in her 30s with acute or convalescent COVID-19.

J is TRBJ2-1 and V is TRBV27; D is unclear. The CDR3 has 15 amino acids. Germline values: CDR1 MNHEY, CDR2 SMNVEV (reference sequence). Trimming cost V 6 bases and J 0 bases, with 12 bases left between them. This CDR3 is CASRALELSYNEQFF. The DNA of the CDR3 is TGTGCCAGCAGAGCTTTAGAACTCTCCTACAATGAGCAGTTCTTC.

This chain uses TRBV29-1 with TRBJ1-6; 7 bases are a match to TRBD1. V lost 6 bases, J lost 6 bases, and 8 bases stayed unmatched. CDR3 length equals 14 residues. The germline V gene encodes CDR1 SQVTM and CDR2 ANQGSEA. The CDR3 reads CSVHDGTVNSPLHF. CDR3 sequence (DNA): TGCAGCGTCCATGACGGGACAGTTAATTCACCCCTCCACTTT.

The rearrangement joins TRBV4-2 to TRBJ2-1; D is unclear. Trimming shortened V by 0 bases and J by 2 bases, and 8 bases separated the two germline ends. This CDR3 contains 15 residues. Germline CDR1 reads LGHNA; CDR2 reads YNFKEQ. As DNA, the CDR3 is TGTGCCAGCAGCCAAGATACTGCGACCTACAATGAGCAGTTCTTC. Translated, it gives CASSQDTATYNEQFF.

In nucleotides, the CDR3 is TGTGCCAGCTTTAGCGGGAGCTCCTACAATGAGCAGTTCTTC. Its protein is CASFSGSSYNEQFF. The V call is TRBV6-1, the J call TRBJ2-1; 9 nucleotides line up with TRBD2. CDR3 length equals 14 residues. The germline gives CDR1 MNHNS, CDR2 SASEGT. J gave up 0 bases and V 8 bases, and 2 bases lay outside the gene matches.

V is TRBV2 and J is TRBJ2-7; no clear D gene. Germline V CDR1 and CDR2: SNHLY, FYNNEI. This CDR3 has 13 residues. Trimming pared 5 bases from V and 3 bases from J, leaving 11 bases between. The CDR3 region has the DNA TGTGCCAGCAGTATAACAATAAACTACGAGCAGTACTTC. Residues: CASSITINYEQYF.

This chain connects TRBV2 to TRBJ2-3, with TRBD2 as a possible D gene (5 bases). V lost 8 bases and J 6 bases, leaving 6 bases between the germline ends. There are 10 residues in the CDR3. Germline V gene sequence: CDR1 SNHLY, CDR2 FYNNEI. CDR3 sequence reads: CASGEDTQYF. The CDR3 region has the DNA TGTGCCAGCGGGGAGGATACGCAGTATTTT.

The chain employs TRBV27 and TRBJ1-3; no clear D. The germline gives CDR1 MNHEY, CDR2 SMNVEV (reference sequence). Trimming removed 3 bases from V and 5 bases from J, with 5 bases in between. The CDR3 runs to 12 residues. The CDR3 DNA reads TGTGCCAGCAGTTTCGGTCGAAACACCATATATTTT. Its translation is CASSFGRNTIYF.

This chain links TRBV5-1 with TRBJ1-1, with D perhaps matching TRBD1 (5 bases). Trimming took 5 bases from V and 1 from J, leaving 9 bases between them. In germline, CDR1 is SGHRS, CDR2 YFSETQ. This CDR3 has 13 amino acids. CDR3 in DNA: TGCGCCAGCAGGGATCAGGGGAACACTGAAGCTTTCTTT. As protein: CASRDQGNTEAFF.